Listed below are T cell receptor beta chains from one sample, sequenced in a study of neurological immune-mediated disorders. MiXCR, applied by TCRdb to the 5' RACE reads, yields one record per CDR3 protein. The table records just over 30,000 distinct CDR3 sequences, around 6% of them present only once. Sequencing used CD4+ T cells from blood. The receptors derive from a woman aged 45-60 years in good health. The CDR3 runs from the conserved cysteine through the conserved F or W. The D gene is left open where the match is weak. Clone size is not always given. Where it is, it says once, few, many or a class for expanded clones.

TRBV7-2	TRBJ1-4	TRBD1	NA	CASREQGYTNEKLFF	TGTGCCAGCAGAGAACAGGGGTATACTAATGAAAAACTGTTTTTT
TRBV7-2	TRBJ1-6	NA	many	CASSLAVPRNSPLHF	TGTGCCAGCAGCTTAGCGGTCCCCCGCAATTCACCCCTCCACTTT
TRBV27	TRBJ2-5	NA	many	CASSWTRGATQYF	TGTGCCAGCAGTTGGACCCGAGGCGCGACCCAGTACTTC
TRBV5-1	TRBJ1-1	NA	many	CASSLSSPGGKAFF	TGCGCCAGCAGCTTGTCTTCCCCCGGGGGGAAAGCTTTCTTT
TRBV20-1	TRBJ2-3	NA	NA	CSARSKRAGTTDTQYF	TGCAGTGCTAGGTCAAAGCGGGCAGGGACCACAGATACGCAGTATTTT
TRBV27	TRBJ2-2	NA	many	CASSLGNRIRELFF	TGTGCCAGCAGTTTAGGGAATCGAATTCGGGAGCTGTTTTTT
TRBV5-1	TRBJ1-4	NA	many	CASSWDGGKEKLFF	TGCGCCAGCAGCTGGGACGGGGGAAAGGAAAAACTGTTTTTT
TRBV20-1	TRBJ2-1	TRBD2	NA	CSARGLAGDNEQFF	TGCAGTGCTAGAGGACTAGCGGGAGACAATGAGCAGTTCTTC
TRBV11-2	TRBJ2-3	NA	many	CASSRVTDTQYF	TGTGCCAGCAGCCGAGTCACAGATACGCAGTATTTT
TRBV12-5	TRBJ2-3	TRBD1	many	CASGFHTKDRWDSTDTQYF	TGTGCTAGTGGTTTCCACACCAAGGACAGGTGGGATAGCACAGATACGCAGTATTTT
TRBV4-1	TRBJ1-6	NA	many	CASSQDLDRRSPLHF	TGCGCCAGCAGCCAAGATCTGGACAGACGATCACCCCTCCACTTT
TRBV7-3	TRBJ2-5	NA	many	CASSLDKWRTQYF	TGTGCCAGCAGCCTTGACAAATGGAGGACCCAGTACTTC
TRBV6-6	TRBJ2-1	NA	many	CASRTVGEQFF	TGTGCCAGCAGGACCGTGGGTGAGCAGTTCTTC
TRBV5-1	TRBJ2-7	TRBD1	many	CASRFSGQGAGEQYF	TGCGCCAGCAGGTTTTCGGGACAGGGGGCCGGCGAGCAGTACTTC
TRBV28	TRBJ2-1	TRBD2	many	CASSGWTGGPNEQFF	TGTGCCAGCAGTGGGTGGACGGGAGGGCCGAATGAGCAGTTCTTC
TRBV5-1	TRBJ1-4	NA	many	CASSPGLNEKLFF	TGCGCCAGCAGCCCGGGACTGAATGAAAAACTGTTTTTT
TRBV7-2	TRBJ2-3	NA	many	CASSPRGGTVKGTDTQYF	TGTGCCAGCAGCCCCCGAGGGGGGACTGTCAAGGGCACAGATACGCAGTATTTT
TRBV20-1	TRBJ2-1	TRBD2	many	CSASRTSGRAYNNEQFF	TGCAGTGCTAGTCGGACTAGCGGGAGGGCCTACAACAATGAGCAGTTCTTC
TRBV5-1	TRBJ2-1	TRBD2	many	CASSPRLAGGRSSYNEQFF	TGCGCCAGCAGCCCCAGACTAGCGGGGGGCCGGAGCTCCTACAATGAGCAGTTCTTC
TRBV7-6	TRBJ2-3	TRBD2	many	CASSFSGSADTQYF	TGTGCCAGCAGCTTTAGCGGGAGCGCAGATACGCAGTATTTT
TRBV20-1	TRBJ1-2	NA	many	CSASGQVPGYTF	TGCAGTGCTAGTGGGCAGGTCCCTGGCTACACCTTC
TRBV7-3	TRBJ2-1	NA	medium-sized	CASSGPGDGAEQFF	TGTGCCAGCAGCGGGCCGGGGGATGGTGCTGAGCAGTTCTTC
TRBV5-1	TRBJ2-1	NA	many	CASRRDSLGSSYNEQFF	TGCGCCAGCAGGAGGGACTCCCTCGGGAGTTCCTACAATGAGCAGTTCTTC
TRBV12-3/TRBV12-4	TRBJ2-3	NA	many	CASTPQNPTDTQYF	TGTGCCAGCACACCGCAGAATCCCACAGATACGCAGTATTTT
TRBV11-2	TRBJ2-3	NA	many	CASSLGSLGTHTQYF	TGTGCCAGCAGCTTAGGGTCTCTGGGGACGCATACGCAGTATTTT
TRBV2	TRBJ2-1	NA	many	CASSADLYNEQFF	TGTGCCAGCAGCGCGGACTTATACAATGAGCAGTTCTTC
TRBV7-3	TRBJ2-1	TRBD1	many	CASSLMLTGQGGSYNEQFF	TGTGCCAGCAGCTTAATGTTAACTGGACAGGGAGGCTCCTACAATGAGCAGTTCTTC
TRBV9	TRBJ2-3	NA	many	CASSSSGVSDTQYF	TGTGCCAGCAGCTCGTCAGGGGTTTCAGATACGCAGTATTTT
TRBV9	TRBJ1-1	NA	many	CASSVVDNEAFF	TGTGCCAGCAGCGTAGTTGACAATGAAGCTTTCTTT
TRBV5-1	TRBJ2-4	TRBD1	many	CASSSGQGGGTAKNIQYF	TGCGCCAGCAGCTCAGGACAGGGCGGAGGTACGGCCAAAAACATTCAGTACTTC
TRBV5-1	TRBJ1-3	TRBD1	many	CASSADRGISGNTIYF	TGCGCCAGCAGCGCGGACAGGGGGATCTCTGGAAACACCATATATTTT
TRBV20-1	TRBJ2-7	TRBD1	many	CSAKRPGQVDEQYF	TGCAGTGCAAAGAGGCCGGGACAGGTGGACGAGCAGTACTTC
TRBV6-2/TRBV6-3	TRBJ1-1	TRBD1	many	CASSPQTARDRGPEAFF	TGTGCCAGCAGTCCTCAAACGGCTCGGGACAGGGGTCCTGAAGCTTTCTTT
TRBV10-3	TRBJ2-1	TRBD2	many	CAISGTSDSNEQFF	TGTGCCATTTCCGGGACTAGCGATTCCAATGAGCAGTTCTTC
TRBV29-1	TRBJ2-2	NA	medium-sized	CSVEVVSGAGELFF	TGCAGCGTTGAGGTGGTTTCGGGGGCCGGGGAGCTGTTTTTT
TRBV5-1	TRBJ1-5	NA	many	CASSLDGAGNQPQHF	TGCGCCAGCAGCTTGGATGGGGCTGGGAATCAGCCCCAGCATTTT
TRBV20-1	TRBJ1-1	NA	many	CSAREARNTEAFF	TGCAGTGCTAGAGAAGCCAGGAACACTGAAGCTTTCTTT
TRBV20-1	TRBJ2-1	TRBD2	many	CSVSGGVSYNEQFF	TGCAGTGTCAGCGGGGGGGTCTCCTACAATGAGCAGTTCTTC
TRBV6-5	TRBJ1-5	TRBD1	many	CASSQGAAQPQHF	TGTGCCAGCAGTCAGGGGGCCGCTCAGCCCCAGCATTTT
TRBV25-1	TRBJ2-7	TRBD1	many	CASSQQGRYEQYF	TGTGCCAGCAGTCAACAGGGGCGCTACGAGCAGTACTTC